The TCR beta chain under discussion was sequenced for a study of blood T cell repertoires in COVID-19. The wider study: Nucleic acid was either cDNA or gDNA, and it came from T cells, B-cell-depleted T cells, or PBMCs.

V lost 0 bases to trimming and J lost 11 bases, with 14 bases between them. The length of the CDR3 is 14 residues. Looked up from germline, CDR1 is SGHRS and CDR2 is YFSETQ. The protocol was immunoSEQ multiplex PCR, while the TCRdb copy is restricted to in-frame clones and leaves out a portion. The sample has a few hundred thousand clones; around 89% are singletons. There are a few counts of this clone. The sample comprised peripheral blood. The V and J genes are TRBV5-1 and TRBJ1-4; D ambiguous. This receptor was identified in a woman aged 30 to 39 with COVID-19, enrolled during active disease. The CDR3 protein is CASSLAFSVSKLFF. For the CDR3, the DNA is TGCGCCAGCAGCTTGGCCTTTTCAGTTTCGAAACTGTTTTTT.